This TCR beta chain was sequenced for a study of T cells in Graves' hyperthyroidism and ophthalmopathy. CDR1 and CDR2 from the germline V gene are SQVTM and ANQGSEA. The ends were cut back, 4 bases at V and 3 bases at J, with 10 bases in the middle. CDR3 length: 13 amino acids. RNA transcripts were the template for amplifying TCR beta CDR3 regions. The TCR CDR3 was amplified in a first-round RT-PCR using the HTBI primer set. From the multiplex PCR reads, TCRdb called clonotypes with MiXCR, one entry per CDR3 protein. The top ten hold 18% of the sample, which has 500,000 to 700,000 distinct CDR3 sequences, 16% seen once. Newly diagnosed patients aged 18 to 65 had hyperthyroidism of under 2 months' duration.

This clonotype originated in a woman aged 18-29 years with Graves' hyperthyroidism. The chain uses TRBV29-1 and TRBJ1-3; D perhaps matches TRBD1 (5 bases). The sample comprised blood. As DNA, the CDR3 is TGCAGCGTTGGGGCAGGGTTTGGAAACACCATATATTTT. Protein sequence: CSVGAGFGNTIYF.